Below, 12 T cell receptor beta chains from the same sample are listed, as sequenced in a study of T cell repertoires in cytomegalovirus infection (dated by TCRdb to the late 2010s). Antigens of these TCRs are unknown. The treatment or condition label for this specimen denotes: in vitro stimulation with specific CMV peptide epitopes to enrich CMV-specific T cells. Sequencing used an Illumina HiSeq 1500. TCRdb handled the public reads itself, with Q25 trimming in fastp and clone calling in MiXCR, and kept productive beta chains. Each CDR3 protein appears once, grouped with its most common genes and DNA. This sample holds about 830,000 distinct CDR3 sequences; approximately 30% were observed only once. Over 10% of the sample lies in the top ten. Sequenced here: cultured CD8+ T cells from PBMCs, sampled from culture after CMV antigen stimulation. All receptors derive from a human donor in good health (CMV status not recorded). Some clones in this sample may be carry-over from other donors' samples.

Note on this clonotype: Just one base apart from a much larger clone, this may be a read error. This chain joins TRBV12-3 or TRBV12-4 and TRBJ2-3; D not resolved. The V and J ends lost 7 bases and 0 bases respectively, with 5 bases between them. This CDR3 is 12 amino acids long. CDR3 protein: CASTPSTDTQYF. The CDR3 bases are TGTGCCAGCACCCCTAGCACAGATACGCAGTATTTT.

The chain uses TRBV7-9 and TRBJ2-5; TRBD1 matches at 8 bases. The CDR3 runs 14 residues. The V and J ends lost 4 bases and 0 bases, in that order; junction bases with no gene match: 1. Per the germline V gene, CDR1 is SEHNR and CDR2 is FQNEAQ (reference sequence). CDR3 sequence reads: CASSSQGDQETQYF. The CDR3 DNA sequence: TGTGCCAGCAGCTCACAGGGGGACCAAGAGACCCAGTACTTC.

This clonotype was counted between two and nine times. The CDR3 DNA follows: TGTGCCACCGATTCTGGCACCGGGGAGCTGTTTTTT. It codes for CATDSGTGELFF. The V gene is TRBV10-3, the J gene TRBJ2-2; D remains ambiguous. This CDR3 comprises 12 residues. Trimming pared 10 bases from V and 4 bases from J, leaving 10 bases between. The germline V gene has CDR1 ENHRY and CDR2 SYGVKD.

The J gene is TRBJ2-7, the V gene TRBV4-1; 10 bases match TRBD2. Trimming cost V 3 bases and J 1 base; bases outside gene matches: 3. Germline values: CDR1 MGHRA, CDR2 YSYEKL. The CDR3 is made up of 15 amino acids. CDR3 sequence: CASSQTSGPSYEQYF. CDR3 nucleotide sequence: TGCGCCAGCAGCCAGACTAGCGGGCCATCCTACGAGCAGTACTTC.

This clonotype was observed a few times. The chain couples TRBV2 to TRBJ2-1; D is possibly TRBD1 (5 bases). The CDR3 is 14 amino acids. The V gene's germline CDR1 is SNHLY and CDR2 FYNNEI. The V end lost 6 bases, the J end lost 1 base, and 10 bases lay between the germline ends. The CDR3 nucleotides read TGTGCCAGCAGGGACACACGATCCTACAATGAGCAGTTCTTC. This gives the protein CASRDTRSYNEQFF.

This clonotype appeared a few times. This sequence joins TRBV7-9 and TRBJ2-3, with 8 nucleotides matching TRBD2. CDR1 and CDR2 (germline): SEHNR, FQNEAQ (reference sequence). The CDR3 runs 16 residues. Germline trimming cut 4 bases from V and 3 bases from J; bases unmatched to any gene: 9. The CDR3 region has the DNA TGTGCCAGCAGCTGGTCCGGGGGGGCCGTGACAGATACGCAGTATTTT. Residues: CASSWSGGAVTDTQYF.

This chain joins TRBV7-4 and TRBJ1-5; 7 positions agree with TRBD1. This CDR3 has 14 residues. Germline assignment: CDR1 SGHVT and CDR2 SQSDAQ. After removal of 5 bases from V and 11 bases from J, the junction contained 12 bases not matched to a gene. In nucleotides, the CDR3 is TGTGCCAGCAGCAATGACAGGGCCCCCCCTGCCCAGCATTTT. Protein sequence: CASSNDRAPPAQHF.

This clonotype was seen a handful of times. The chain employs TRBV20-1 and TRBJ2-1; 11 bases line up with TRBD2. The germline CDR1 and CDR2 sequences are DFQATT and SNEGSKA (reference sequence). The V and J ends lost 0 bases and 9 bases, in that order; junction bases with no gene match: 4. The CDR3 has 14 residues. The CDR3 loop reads CSARDRLAGFEQFF. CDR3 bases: TGCAGTGCTAGAGATCGACTAGCGGGGTTTGAGCAGTTCTTC.

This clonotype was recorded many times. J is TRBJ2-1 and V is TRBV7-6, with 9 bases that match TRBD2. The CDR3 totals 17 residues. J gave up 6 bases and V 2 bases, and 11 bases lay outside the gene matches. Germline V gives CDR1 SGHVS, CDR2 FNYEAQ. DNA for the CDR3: TGTGCCAGCAGCTTAATTAGCGGGGGTTTCAGCGGCAATGAGCAGTTCTTC. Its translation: CASSLISGGFSGNEQFF.

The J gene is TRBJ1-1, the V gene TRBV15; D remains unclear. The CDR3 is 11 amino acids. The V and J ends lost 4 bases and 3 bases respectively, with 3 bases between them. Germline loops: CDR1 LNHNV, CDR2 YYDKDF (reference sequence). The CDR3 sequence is CATSTYTEAFF. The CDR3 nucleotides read TGTGCCACCAGCACGTACACTGAAGCTTTCTTT.

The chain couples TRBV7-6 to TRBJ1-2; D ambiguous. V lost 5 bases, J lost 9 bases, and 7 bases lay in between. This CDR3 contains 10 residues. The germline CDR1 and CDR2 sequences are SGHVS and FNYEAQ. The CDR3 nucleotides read TGTGCCAGCAGCCCCGATCGCTACACCTTC. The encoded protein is CASSPDRYTF. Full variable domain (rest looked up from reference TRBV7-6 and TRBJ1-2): GAGVSQSPRYKVTKRGQDVALRCDPISGHVSLYWYRQALGQGPEFLTYFNYEAQQDKSGLPNDRFSAERPEGSISTLTIQRTEQRDSAMYRCASSPDRYTFGSGTRLTVV.

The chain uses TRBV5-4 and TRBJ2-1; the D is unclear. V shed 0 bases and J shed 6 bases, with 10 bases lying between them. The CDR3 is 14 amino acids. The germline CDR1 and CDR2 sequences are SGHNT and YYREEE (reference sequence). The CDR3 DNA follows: TGTGCCAGCAGCTTGGGGCCTGAAGGCAATGAGCAGTTCTTC. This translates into CASSLGPEGNEQFF.